This TCR beta chain is drawn from a study of HIV-infected patients and healthy controls. The table lists this clonotype with a few counts. In germline, CDR1 is KGHSH, CDR2 LQKENI. V dropped 2 bases and J dropped 0 bases, with 10 bases sitting between them. CDR3 size: 15 residues. Using its own MiXCR run on the 5' RACE reads, TCRdb lists one record per CDR3 protein. This sample carries tens of thousands of distinct CDR3 sequences, roughly a fifth of them seen once, and the ten largest clones take about 1.5%. The chain carries TRBV18 and TRBJ1-1; D uncertain. This clonotype originated in a human donor in good health. Sample: CD4+ T cells from blood. The CDR3, as DNA: TGTGCCAGCTCACCATCGCCCACCCTGAACACTGAAGCTTTCTTT. As protein: CASSPSPTLNTEAFF.